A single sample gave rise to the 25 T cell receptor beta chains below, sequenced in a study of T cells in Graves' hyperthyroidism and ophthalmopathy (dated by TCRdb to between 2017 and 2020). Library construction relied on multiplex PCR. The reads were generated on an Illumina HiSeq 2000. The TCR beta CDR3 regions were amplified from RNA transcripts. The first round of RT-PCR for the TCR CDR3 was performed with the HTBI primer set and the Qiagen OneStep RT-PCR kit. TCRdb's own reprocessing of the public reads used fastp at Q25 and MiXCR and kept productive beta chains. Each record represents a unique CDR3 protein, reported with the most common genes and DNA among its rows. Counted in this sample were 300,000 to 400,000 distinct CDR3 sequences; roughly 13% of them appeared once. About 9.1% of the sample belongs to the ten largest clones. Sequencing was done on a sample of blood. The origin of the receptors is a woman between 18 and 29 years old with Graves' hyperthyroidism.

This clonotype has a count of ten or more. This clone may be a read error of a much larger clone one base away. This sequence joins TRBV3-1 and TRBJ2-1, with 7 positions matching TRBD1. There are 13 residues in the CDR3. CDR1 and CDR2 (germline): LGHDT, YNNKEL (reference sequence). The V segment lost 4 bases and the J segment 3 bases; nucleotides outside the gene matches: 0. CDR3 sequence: CASSRDSYNEQFF. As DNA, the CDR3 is TGTGCCAGCAGCCGGGACAGCTACAATGAGCAGTTCTTC.

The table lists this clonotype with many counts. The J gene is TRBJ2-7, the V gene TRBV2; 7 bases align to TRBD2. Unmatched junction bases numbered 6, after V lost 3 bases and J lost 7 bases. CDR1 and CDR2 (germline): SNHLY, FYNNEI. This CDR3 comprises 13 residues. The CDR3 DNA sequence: TGTGCCAGCAGTGAGGAGACAGCGGGGGAGCAGTACTTC. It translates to CASSEETAGEQYF.

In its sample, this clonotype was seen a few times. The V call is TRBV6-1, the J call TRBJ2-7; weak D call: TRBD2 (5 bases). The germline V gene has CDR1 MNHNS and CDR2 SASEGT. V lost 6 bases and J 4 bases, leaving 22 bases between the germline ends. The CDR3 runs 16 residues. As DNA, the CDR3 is TGTGCCAGCAGGGGCTCCTCCGGGCAGGAGGAATACGAGCAGTACTTC. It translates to CASRGSSGQEEYEQYF.

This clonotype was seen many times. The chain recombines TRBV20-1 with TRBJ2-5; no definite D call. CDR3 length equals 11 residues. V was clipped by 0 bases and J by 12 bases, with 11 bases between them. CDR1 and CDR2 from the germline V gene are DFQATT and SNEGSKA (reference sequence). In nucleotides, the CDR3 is TGCAGTGCTAGAGATCTTCTCCCGAAGTACTTC. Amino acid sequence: CSARDLLPKYF.

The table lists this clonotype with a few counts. CDR3 residues: CASVLADEQFF. The CDR3 DNA reads TGTGCCAGCGTTTTGGCGGATGAGCAGTTCTTC. J is TRBJ2-1 and V is TRBV6-2 or TRBV6-3; D remains unclear. Trimming shortened V by 8 bases and J by 8 bases, and 10 bases separated the two germline ends. This CDR3 region has 11 residues. Germline loops: CDR1 MNHEY, CDR2 SVGEGT.

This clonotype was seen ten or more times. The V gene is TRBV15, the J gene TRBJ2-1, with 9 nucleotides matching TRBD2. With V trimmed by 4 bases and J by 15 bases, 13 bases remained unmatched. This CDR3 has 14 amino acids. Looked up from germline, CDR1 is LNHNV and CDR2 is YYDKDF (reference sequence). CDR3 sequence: CATSTGSGRHIRFF. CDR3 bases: TGTGCCACCAGCACCGGTAGCGGGAGACATATCCGGTTCTTC.

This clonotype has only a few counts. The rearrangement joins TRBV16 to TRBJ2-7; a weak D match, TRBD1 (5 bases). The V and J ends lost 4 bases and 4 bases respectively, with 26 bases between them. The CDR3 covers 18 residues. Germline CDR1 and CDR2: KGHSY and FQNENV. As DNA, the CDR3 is TGTGCCAGCAGCCCCCACCGTGCAGGGATCTGGTACACTTACGAGCAGTACTTC. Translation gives CASSPHRAGIWYTYEQYF.

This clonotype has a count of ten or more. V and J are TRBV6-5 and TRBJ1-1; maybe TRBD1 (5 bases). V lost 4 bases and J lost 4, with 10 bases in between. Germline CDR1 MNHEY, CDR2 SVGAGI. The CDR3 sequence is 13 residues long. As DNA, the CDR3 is TGTGCCAGCAGTTCTCTGGGGGGCACTGAAGCTTTCTTT. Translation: CASSSLGGTEAFF.

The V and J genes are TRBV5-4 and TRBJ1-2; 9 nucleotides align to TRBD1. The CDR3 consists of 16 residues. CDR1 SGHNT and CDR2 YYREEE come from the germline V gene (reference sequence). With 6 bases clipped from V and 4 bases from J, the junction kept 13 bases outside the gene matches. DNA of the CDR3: TGTGCCAGCACCGGTGACAGGGGGGCGCCAGGCTATGGCTACACCTTC. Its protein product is CASTGDRGAPGYGYTF.

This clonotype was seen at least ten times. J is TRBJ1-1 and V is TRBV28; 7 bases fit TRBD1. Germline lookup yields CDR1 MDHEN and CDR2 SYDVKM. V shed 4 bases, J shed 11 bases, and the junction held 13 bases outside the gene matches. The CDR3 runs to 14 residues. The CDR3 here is CASSSSGRGPQAFF. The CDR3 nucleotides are TGTGCCAGCAGTTCGTCGGGTAGGGGGCCTCAGGCTTTCTTT.

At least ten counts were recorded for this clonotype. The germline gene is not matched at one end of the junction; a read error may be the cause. The CDR3 sequence is CASSPGQMNTEAFF. The CDR3 DNA sequence: TGTGCCAGCAGTCCCGGACAGATGAACACTGAAGCTTTCTTT. The rearrangement links TRBV5-1 to TRBJ1-1, with D tentatively TRBD1 (6 bases). The CDR3 totals 14 residues. Per the germline V gene, CDR1 is SGHRS and CDR2 is YFSETQ.

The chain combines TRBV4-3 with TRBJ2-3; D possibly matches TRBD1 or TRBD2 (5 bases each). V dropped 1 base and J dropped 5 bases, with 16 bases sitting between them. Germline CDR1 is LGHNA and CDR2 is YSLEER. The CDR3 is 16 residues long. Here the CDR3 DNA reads TGCGCCAGCAGCCAAGGGCTCGGGACGGGGCGAGATACGCAGTATTTT. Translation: CASSQGLGTGRDTQYF.

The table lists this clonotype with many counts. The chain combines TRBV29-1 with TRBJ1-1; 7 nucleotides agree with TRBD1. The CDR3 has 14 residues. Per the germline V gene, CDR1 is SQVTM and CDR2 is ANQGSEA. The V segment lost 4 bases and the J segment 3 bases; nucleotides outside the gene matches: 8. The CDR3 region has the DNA TGCAGCGTTGTTGTAGGGCAGGGGGACACTGAAGCTTTCTTT. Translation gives CSVVVGQGDTEAFF.

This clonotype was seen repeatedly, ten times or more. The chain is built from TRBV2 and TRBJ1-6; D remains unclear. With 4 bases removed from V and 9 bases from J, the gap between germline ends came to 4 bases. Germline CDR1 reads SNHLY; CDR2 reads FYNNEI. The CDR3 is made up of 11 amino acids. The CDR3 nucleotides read TGTGCCAGCAGTGTTTCTTCACCCCTCCACTTT. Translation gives CASSVSSPLHF.

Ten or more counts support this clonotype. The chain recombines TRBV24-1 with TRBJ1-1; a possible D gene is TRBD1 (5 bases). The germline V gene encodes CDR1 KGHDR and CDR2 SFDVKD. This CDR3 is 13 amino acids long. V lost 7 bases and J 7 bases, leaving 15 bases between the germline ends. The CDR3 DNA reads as TGTGCCACCAGAAGGGACTCGTGGGATGAAGCTTTCTTT. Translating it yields CATRRDSWDEAFF.

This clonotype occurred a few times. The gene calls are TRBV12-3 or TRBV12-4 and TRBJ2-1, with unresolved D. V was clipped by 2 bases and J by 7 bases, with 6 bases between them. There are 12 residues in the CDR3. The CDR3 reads CASSLRLNEQFF. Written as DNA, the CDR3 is TGTGCCAGCAGTTTAAGATTAAATGAGCAGTTCTTC.

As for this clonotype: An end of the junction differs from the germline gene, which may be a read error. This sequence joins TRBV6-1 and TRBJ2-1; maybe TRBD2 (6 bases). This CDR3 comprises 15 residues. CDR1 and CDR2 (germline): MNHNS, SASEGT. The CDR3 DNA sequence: TGTGCCAGCACCTCGGCGGGGCTAGGGGAAAATGAGCAGTCCTTC. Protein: CASTSAGLGENEQSF.

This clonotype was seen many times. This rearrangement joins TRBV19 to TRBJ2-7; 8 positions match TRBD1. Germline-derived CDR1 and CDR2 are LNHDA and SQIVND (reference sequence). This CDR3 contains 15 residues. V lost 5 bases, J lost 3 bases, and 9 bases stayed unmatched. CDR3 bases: TGTGCCAGTAGTCTCCGGAACAGGGGGATCTACGAGCAGTACTTC. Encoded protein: CASSLRNRGIYEQYF. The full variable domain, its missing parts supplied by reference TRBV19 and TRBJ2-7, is DGGITQSPKYLFRKEGQNVTLSCEQNLNHDAMYWYRQDPGQGLRLIYYSQIVNDFQKGDIAEGYSVSREKKESFPLTVTSAQKNPTAFYLCASSLRNRGIYEQYFGPGTRLTVT.

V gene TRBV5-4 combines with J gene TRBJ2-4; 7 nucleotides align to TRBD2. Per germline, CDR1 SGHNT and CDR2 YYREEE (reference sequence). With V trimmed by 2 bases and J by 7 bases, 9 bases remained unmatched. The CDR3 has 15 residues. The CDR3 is CASSFGGREQNIQYF. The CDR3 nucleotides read TGTGCCAGCAGCTTCGGTGGGCGGGAGCAGAACATTCAGTACTTC.

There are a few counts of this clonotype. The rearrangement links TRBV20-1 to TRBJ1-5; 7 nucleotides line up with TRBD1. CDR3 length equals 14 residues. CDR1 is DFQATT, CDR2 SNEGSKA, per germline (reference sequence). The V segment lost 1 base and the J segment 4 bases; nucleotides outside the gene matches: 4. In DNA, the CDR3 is TGCAGTGCTAGAGTAGGACAGGCAAATCAGCCCCAGCATTTT. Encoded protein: CSARVGQANQPQHF.

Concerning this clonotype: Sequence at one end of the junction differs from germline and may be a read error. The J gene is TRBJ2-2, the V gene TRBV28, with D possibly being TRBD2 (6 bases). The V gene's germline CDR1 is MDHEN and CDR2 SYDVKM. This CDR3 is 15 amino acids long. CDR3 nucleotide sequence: TGTGCCAGCTCGATGCCCGGGAGATCGGCCGGGGGGCTGTTTTTT. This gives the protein CASSMPGRSAGGLFF.

CDR3 sequence: CASSESGGLNTGELFF. The CDR3 DNA reads as TGTGCCAGCAGTGAAAGCGGGGGCCTTAACACCGGGGAGCTGTTTTTT. The chain is built from TRBV25-1 and TRBJ2-2; 8 nucleotides align to TRBD2. Per the germline V gene, CDR1 is MGHDK and CDR2 is SYGVNS. The CDR3 length is 16 residues. The J segment lost 2 bases and the V segment lost 2 bases, leaving 4 bases of the junction unmatched.

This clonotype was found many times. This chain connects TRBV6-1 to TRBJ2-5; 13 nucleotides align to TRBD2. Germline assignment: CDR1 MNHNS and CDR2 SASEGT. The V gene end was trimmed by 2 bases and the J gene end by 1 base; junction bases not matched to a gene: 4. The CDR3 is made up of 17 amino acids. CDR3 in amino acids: CASSELGLAGIQETQYF. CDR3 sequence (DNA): TGTGCCAGCAGTGAATTGGGACTAGCGGGGATCCAAGAGACCCAGTACTTC.

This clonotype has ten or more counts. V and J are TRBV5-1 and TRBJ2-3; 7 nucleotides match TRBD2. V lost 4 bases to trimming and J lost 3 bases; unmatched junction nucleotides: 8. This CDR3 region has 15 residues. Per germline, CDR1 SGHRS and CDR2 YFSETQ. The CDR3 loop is CASSPTSFGTDTQYF. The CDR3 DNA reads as TGCGCCAGCAGCCCGACTAGCTTCGGGACAGATACGCAGTATTTT.

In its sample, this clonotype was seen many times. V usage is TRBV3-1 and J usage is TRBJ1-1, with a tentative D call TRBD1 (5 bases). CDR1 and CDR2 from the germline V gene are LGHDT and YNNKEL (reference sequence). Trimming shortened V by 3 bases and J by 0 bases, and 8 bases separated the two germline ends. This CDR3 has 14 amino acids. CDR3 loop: CASSHPGLNTEAFF. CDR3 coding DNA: TGTGCCAGCAGCCATCCAGGGTTGAACACTGAAGCTTTCTTT.